A selection of T cell receptor beta chains follows, all from one sample in a study of technical replicates of blood from a few donors. Using immunoSEQ multiplex PCR, the repertoire was profiled, and TCRdb retains in-frame clones only, with some absent. Among some 71,000 clones, about 97% were seen once, and the ten largest hold around 0.2%. The sample was T cells isolated from PBMCs. These receptors originate from a human donor in good health. Both conserved end residues are part of each CDR3. The D gene is left open where the match is weak. Some rows have no size entry. The others give once, few or many, or a class for an expanded clone.

size: .; V: TRBV25-1; J: TRBJ1-1; D: TRBD1; DNA: TGTGCCACCCAGGGGGGTAACAGACCGAGTGAAGCTTTCTTT; CDR3: CATQGGNRPSEAFF
size: .; V: TRBV5-1; J: TRBJ2-7; D: .; DNA: TGCGCCAGCAGCATGGAGGGAGAGTACGAGCAGTACTTC; CDR3: CASSMEGEYEQYF
size: .; V: TRBV7-6; J: TRBJ2-5; D: .; DNA: TGTGCCAGCAGTGACAGGCTAGGGATGGAGACCCAGTACTTC; CDR3: CASSDRLGMETQYF
size: once; V: TRBV2; J: TRBJ2-1; D: TRBD1; DNA: TGTGCCAGCAGTGCCGGGACAGTGCTTTTTTATGAGCAGTTCTTC; CDR3: CASSAGTVLFYEQFF
size: .; V: TRBV11-2; J: TRBJ1-1; D: .; DNA: TGTGCCAGCAGCACCCAGGAGGCCACTGAAGCTTTCTTT; CDR3: CASSTQEATEAFF
size: .; V: TRBV5-1; J: TRBJ2-7; D: .; DNA: TGCGCCAGCAGCTTCAGAAACGGGGAGGCCTACGAGCAGTACTTC; CDR3: CASSFRNGEAYEQYF
size: .; V: TRBV12-5; J: TRBJ2-7; D: .; DNA: TGTGCTAGTGGTTTGGGACAAACTCGGCGGGGCCTGTGGGAGCAGTACTTC; CDR3: CASGLGQTRRGLWEQYF
size: once; V: TRBV5-1; J: TRBJ1-1; D: .; DNA: TGCGCCAGCAGCTTGGACCTAAGAACGAACACTGAAGCTTTCTTT; CDR3: CASSLDLRTNTEAFF
size: .; V: TRBV13; J: TRBJ1-6; D: .; DNA: TGTGCCAGCAGCCTGCCGGACAGTAGTTCACCCCTCCACTTT; CDR3: CASSLPDSSSPLHF
size: .; V: TRBV11-2; J: TRBJ2-7; D: TRBD2; DNA: TGTGCCAGCAGCTTAGATACACGCGGGAGAACCTCCTACGAGCAGTACTTC; CDR3: CASSLDTRGRTSYEQYF
size: .; V: TRBV27; J: TRBJ2-7; D: .; DNA: TGTGCCAGCAGTCCCAAAGCGAGCTCTATTTCTGCCTACGAGCAGTACTTC; CDR3: CASSPKASSISAYEQYF
size: .; V: TRBV6-5; J: TRBJ2-7; D: .; DNA: TGTGCCAGCAGTTATCTATCGGGTTCCTCCTACGAGCAGTACTTC; CDR3: CASSYLSGSSYEQYF
size: .; V: TRBV25-1; J: TRBJ2-5; D: TRBD1; DNA: TGTGCCAGCAGTGAATATCGTAGGGGCGGGACAGGGGGGGAGACCCAGTACTTC; CDR3: CASSEYRRGGTGGETQYF
size: once; V: TRBV5-6; J: TRBJ2-2; D: TRBD1; DNA: TGTGCCAGCAGACCCTCCTTCGGGACAGCGAACACCGGGGAGCTGTTTTTT; CDR3: CASRPSFGTANTGELFF
size: .; V: TRBV18; J: TRBJ2-7; D: .; DNA: TGTGCCAGCTCACCACAGAGCATAGAGCAGTACTTC; CDR3: CASSPQSIEQYF
size: .; V: TRBV5-5; J: TRBJ2-7; D: .; DNA: TGTGCCAGCAGCTTGGTACAGTTCTCCTACGAGCAGTACTTC; CDR3: CASSLVQFSYEQYF
size: .; V: TRBV7-9; J: TRBJ2-1; D: TRBD2; DNA: TGTGCCAGCAGCTTATCCGGGACTAGCTTACATGAGCAGTTCTTC; CDR3: CASSLSGTSLHEQFF
size: .; V: TRBV6-5; J: TRBJ2-7; D: .; DNA: TGTGCCAGCAGCCGAGACTCCACAGGGTACGAGCAGTACTTC; CDR3: CASSRDSTGYEQYF
size: .; V: TRBV28; J: TRBJ2-1; D: TRBD2; DNA: TGTGCCAGCAGTTCCCCACTAGCGGGAGGGCCCGATGAGCAGTTCTTC; CDR3: CASSSPLAGGPDEQFF
size: .; V: TRBV30; J: TRBJ1-2; D: .; DNA: TGTGCCTGGAGTGTACGCCCAGGTGCCCCTTATGGCTACACCTTC; CDR3: CAWSVRPGAPYGYTF
size: .; V: TRBV6-6; J: TRBJ1-2; D: .; DNA: TGTGCCAGCAGATGGACATGGCGGCACCGATATGGCTACACCTTC; CDR3: CASRWTWRHRYGYTF
size: once; V: TRBV19; J: TRBJ2-7; D: TRBD2; DNA: TGTGCCAGTAGTACCCGACTAGCGGGAGAGGGTGACGAGCAGTACTTC; CDR3: CASSTRLAGEGDEQYF
size: .; V: TRBV5-1; J: TRBJ1-2; D: .; DNA: TGCGCCAGCAGCTCTGGCGGACAAGGCTATGGCTACACCTTC; CDR3: CASSSGGQGYGYTF